This T cell receptor beta chain stems from a study of T cell responses to AZD1222 COVID-19 vaccine. Assay: immunoSEQ multiplex PCR; the TCRdb copy retains only in-frame clones and omits some. The sample shows around 81,000 clones, less than 95% of them seen only once. Findings and caveats of the study: Baseline testing showed seropositivity in only six AZD1222 recipients. Of spike-specific TCRs, nearly half reportedly target regions left unmutated in variants. Dominant CD4 TCR responses targeted spike regions 160-218 and 743-854.

Germline assignment: CDR1 SGHRS and CDR2 YFSETQ. This CDR3 has 15 residues. V lost 3 bases to trimming and J lost 8 bases; unmatched junction nucleotides: 13. Comments on this clone: The antigen is not known.

This clonotype originated in an adult who received the AZD1222 COVID-19 vaccine. The chain recombines TRBV5-1 with TRBJ1-2; 7 bases agree with TRBD1. Here the sequenced sample was peripheral blood, taken 28 days after the second AZD1222 dose. As DNA, the CDR3 is TGCGCCAGCAGCTGGGCCACAGACAGGGCGGGCGGCTACACCTTC. Translation: CASSWATDRAGGYTF. The complete variable domain, with remaining parts taken from reference TRBV5-1 and TRBJ1-2, reads KAGVTQTPRYLIKTRGQQVTLSCSPISGHRSVSWYQQTPGQGLQFLFEYFSETQRNKGNFPGRFSGRQFSNSRSEMNVSTLELGDSALYLCASSWATDRAGGYTFGSGTRLTVV.